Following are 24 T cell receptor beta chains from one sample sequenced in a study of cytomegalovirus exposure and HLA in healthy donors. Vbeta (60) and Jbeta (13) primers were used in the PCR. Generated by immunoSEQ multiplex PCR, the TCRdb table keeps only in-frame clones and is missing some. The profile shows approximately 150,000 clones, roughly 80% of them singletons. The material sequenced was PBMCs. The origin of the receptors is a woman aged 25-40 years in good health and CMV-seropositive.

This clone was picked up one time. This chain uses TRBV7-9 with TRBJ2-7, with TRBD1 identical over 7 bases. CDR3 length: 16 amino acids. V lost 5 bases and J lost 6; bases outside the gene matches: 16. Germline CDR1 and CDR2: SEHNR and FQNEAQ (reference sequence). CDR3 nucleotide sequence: TGTGCCAGCAGCCCCGGTCGGAGGACAGGATCGGGCGAGCAGTACTTC. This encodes CASSPGRRTGSGEQYF.

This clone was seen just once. The CDR3 sequence: CASSVAFRLPGELFF. The CDR3 DNA reads TGTGCCAGCAGCGTAGCTTTCAGGTTACCTGGGGAGCTGTTTTTT. V gene TRBV9 combines with J gene TRBJ2-2, with D hard to call. Germline CDR1 is SGDLS and CDR2 is YYNGEE. The CDR3 runs 15 residues. V gave up 0 bases and J gave up 8 bases, with 14 bases separating them.

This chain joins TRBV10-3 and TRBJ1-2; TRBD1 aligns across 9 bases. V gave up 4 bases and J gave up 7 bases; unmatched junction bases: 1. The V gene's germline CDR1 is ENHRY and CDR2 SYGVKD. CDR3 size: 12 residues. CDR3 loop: CAISVTGGGYTF. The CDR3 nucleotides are TGTGCCATCAGTGTGACAGGGGGTGGCTACACCTTC.

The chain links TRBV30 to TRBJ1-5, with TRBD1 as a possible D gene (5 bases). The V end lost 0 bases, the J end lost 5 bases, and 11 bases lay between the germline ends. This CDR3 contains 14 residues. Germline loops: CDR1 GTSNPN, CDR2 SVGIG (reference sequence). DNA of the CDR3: TGTGCCTGGAGTGTACTCCCAGGGTATCAGCCCCAGCATTTT. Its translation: CAWSVLPGYQPQHF.

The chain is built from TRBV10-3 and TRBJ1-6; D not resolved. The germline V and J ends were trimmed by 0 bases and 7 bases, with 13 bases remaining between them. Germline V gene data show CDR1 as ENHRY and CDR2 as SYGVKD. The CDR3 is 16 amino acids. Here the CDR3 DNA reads TGTGCCATCAGTGAGTCGAATGTGGGAGGGAATTCACCCCTCCACTTT. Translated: CAISESNVGGNSPLHF.

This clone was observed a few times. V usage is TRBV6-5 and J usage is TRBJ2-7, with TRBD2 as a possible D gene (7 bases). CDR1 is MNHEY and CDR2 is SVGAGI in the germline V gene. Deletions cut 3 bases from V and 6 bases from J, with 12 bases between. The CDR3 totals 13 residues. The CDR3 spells CASSYRGGVEQYF. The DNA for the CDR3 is TGTGCCAGCAGTTATAGGGGGGGGGTCGAGCAGTACTTC.

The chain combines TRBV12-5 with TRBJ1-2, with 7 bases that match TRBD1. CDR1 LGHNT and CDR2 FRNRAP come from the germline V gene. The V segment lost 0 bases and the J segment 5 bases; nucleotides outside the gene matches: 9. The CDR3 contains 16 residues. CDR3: CASGLVKRAGGYGYTF. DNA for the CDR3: TGTGCTAGTGGTTTGGTAAAAAGGGCAGGGGGGTATGGCTACACCTTC.

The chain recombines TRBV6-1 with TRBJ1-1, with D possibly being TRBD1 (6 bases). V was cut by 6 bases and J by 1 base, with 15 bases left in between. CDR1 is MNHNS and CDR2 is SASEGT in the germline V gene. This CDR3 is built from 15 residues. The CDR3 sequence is CASRIRRGGNTEAFF. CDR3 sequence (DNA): TGTGCCAGCAGAATTCGTAGGGGGGGGAACACTGAAGCTTTCTTT.

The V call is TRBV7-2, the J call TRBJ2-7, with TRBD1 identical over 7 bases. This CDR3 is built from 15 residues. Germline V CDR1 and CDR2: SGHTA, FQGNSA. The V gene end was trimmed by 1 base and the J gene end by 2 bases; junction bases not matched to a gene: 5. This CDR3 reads CASSLVPGQAYEQYF. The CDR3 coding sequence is TGTGCCAGCAGCTTAGTCCCCGGACAGGCCTACGAGCAGTACTTC.

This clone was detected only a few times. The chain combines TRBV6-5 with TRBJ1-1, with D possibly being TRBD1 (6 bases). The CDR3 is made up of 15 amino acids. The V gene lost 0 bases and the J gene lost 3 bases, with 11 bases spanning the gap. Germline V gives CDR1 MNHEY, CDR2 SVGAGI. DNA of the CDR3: TGTGCCAGCAGTTACTCGGCGGGGGGCTACACTGAAGCTTTCTTT. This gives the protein CASSYSAGGYTEAFF.

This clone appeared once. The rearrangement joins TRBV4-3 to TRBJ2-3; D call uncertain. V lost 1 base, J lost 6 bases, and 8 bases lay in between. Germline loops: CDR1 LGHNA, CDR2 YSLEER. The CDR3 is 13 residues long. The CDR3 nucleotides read TGCGCCAGCAGCCAAGGGGCGTCGGATACGCAGTATTTT. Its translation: CASSQGASDTQYF.

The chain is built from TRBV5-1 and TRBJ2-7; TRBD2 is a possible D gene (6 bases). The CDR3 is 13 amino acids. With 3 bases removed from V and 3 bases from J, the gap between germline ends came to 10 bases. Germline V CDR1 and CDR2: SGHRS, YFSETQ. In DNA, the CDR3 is TGCGCCAGCAGCTCGAACGGGGGCTACGAGCAGTACTTC. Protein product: CASSSNGGYEQYF.

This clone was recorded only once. CDR3 loop: CASSVDSIHYGYTF. The DNA of the CDR3 is TGTGCCAGTAGTGTGGACAGCATTCACTATGGCTACACCTTC. The chain links TRBV19 to TRBJ1-2; D may be TRBD1 (6 bases). This CDR3 comprises 14 residues. Trimming cost V 5 bases and J 3 bases, with 13 bases left between them. Germline V gene data show CDR1 as LNHDA and CDR2 as SQIVND (reference sequence).

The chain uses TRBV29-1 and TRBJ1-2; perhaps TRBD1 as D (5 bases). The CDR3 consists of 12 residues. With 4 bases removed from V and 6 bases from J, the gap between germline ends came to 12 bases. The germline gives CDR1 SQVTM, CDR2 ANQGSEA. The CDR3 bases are TGCAGCGTTGGCTGGGGGGGGGATGGCTACACCTTC. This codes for CSVGWGGDGYTF.

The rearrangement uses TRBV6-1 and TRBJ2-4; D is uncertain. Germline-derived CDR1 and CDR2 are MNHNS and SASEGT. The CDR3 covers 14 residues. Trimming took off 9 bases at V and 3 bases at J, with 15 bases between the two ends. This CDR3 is CASSPAGLKNIQYF. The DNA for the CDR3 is TGTGCCAGTTCCCCAGCAGGCCTCAAAAACATTCAGTACTTC.

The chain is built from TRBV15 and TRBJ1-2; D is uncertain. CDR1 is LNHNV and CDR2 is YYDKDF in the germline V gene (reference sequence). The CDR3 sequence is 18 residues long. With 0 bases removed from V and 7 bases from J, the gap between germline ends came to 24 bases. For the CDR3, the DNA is TGTGCCACCAGCAGAGATCCGGGTGAACTTCTTGCCCTAGGTGGCTACACCTTC. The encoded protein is CATSRDPGELLALGGYTF.

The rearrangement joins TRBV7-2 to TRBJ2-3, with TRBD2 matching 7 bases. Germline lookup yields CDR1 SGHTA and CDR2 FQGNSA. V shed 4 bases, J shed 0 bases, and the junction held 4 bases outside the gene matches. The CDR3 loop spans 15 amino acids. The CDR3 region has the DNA TGTGCCAGCAGCTCAGCGGGGCCTAGCACAGATACGCAGTATTTT. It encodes CASSSAGPSTDTQYF. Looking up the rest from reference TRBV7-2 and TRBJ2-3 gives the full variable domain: GAGVSQSPSNKVTEKGKDVELRCDPISGHTALYWYRQSLGQGLEFLIYFQGNSAPDKSGLPSDRFSAERTGGSVSTLTIQRTQQEDSAVYLCASSSAGPSTDTQYFGPGTRLTVL.

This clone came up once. In DNA, the CDR3 is TGTGCCAGCAGCGGACCGGGACATTCGCAAGAGACCCAGTACTTC. Protein sequence: CASSGPGHSQETQYF. The rearrangement links TRBV7-8 to TRBJ2-5; possibly TRBD1 for D (6 bases). The V gene lost 5 bases and the J gene lost 2 bases, with 15 bases spanning the gap. The CDR3 sequence is 15 residues long. Germline values: CDR1 SGHVS, CDR2 FQNEAQ.

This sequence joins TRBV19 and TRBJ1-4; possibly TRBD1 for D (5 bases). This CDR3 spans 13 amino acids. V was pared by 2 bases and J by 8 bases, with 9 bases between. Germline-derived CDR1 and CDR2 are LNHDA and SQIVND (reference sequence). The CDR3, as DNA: TGTGCCAGTAGTATACAGGGATCGGAAAAACTGTTTTTT. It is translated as CASSIQGSEKLFF.

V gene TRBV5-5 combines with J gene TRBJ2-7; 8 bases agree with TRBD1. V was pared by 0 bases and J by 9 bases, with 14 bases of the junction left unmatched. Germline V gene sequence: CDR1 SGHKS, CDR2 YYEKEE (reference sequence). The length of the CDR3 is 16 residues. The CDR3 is CASSLGPSDRGWGQYF. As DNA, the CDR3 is TGTGCCAGCAGCTTGGGGCCGTCCGACAGGGGTTGGGGGCAGTACTTC. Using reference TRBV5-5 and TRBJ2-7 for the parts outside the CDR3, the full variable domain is DAGVTQSPTHLIKTRGQQVTLRCSPISGHKSVSWYQQVLGQGPQFIFQYYEKEERGRGNFPDRFSARQFPNYSSELNVNALLLGDSALYLCASSLGPSDRGWGQYFGPGTRLTVT.

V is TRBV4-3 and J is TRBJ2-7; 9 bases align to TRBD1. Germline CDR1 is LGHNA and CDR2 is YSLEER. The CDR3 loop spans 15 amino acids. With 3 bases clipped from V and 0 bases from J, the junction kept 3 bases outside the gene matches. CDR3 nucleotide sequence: TGCGCCAGCAGCCAGGGACAGGGACGCTCCTACGAGCAGTACTTC. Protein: CASSQGQGRSYEQYF.

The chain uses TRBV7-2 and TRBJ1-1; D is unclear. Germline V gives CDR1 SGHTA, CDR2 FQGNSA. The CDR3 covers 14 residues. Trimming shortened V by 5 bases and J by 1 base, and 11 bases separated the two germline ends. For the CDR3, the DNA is TGTGCCAGCAGCACTCGCCAGGCGAACACTGAAGCTTTCTTT. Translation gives CASSTRQANTEAFF.

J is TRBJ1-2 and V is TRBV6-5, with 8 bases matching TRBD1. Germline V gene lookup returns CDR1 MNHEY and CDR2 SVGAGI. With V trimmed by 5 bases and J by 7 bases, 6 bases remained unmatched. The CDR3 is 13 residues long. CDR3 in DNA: TGTGCCAGCAGTCTCCAGGGGGCGGTTGGCTACACCTTC. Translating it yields CASSLQGAVGYTF.

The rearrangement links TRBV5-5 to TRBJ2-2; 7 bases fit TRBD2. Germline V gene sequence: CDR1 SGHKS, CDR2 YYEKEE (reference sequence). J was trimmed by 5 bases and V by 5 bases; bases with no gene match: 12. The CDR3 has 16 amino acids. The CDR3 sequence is CASSSWRLAGTGELFF. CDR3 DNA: TGTGCCAGCAGTAGTTGGAGACTAGCAGGTACCGGGGAGCTGTTTTTT. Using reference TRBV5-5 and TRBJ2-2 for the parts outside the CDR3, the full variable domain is DAGVTQSPTHLIKTRGQQVTLRCSPISGHKSVSWYQQVLGQGPQFIFQYYEKEERGRGNFPDRFSARQFPNYSSELNVNALLLGDSALYLCASSSWRLAGTGELFFGEGSRLTVL.